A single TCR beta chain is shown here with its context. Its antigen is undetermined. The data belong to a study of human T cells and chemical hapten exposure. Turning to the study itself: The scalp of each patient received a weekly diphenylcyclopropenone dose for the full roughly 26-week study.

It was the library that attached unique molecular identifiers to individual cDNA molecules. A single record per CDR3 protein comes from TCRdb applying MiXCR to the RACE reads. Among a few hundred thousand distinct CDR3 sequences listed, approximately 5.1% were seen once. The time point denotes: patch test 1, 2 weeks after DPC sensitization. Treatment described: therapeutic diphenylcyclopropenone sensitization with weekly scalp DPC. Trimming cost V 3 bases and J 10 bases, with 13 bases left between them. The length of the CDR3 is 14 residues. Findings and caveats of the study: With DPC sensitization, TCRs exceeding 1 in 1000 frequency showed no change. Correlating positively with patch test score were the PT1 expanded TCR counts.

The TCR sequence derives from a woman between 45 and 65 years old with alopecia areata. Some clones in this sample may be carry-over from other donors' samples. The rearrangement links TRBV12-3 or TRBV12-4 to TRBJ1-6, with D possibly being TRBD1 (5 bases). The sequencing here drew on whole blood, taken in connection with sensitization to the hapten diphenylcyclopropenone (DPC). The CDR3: CASSFEGLKSPLHF. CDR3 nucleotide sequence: TGTGCCAGCAGTTTCGAGGGGTTAAAGTCACCCCTCCACTTT.